The T cell receptor beta chain under discussion was sequenced for a study of blood T cell repertoires in COVID-19. This clone came up a few times. This CDR3 contains 14 residues. Germline V CDR1 and CDR2: SGHNT, YYREEE (reference sequence). Germline trimming cut 2 bases from V and 5 bases from J; bases unmatched to any gene: 5. Generated by immunoSEQ multiplex PCR, the TCRdb table keeps only in-frame clones and is missing some. This sample carries hundreds of thousands of clones, 70% to 85% of them seen once, and the ten largest clones take around 2%. Material for sequencing was peripheral blood. The TCR was taken from an elderly woman with acute or convalescent COVID-19. The genes are TRBV5-4 and TRBJ2-5; 8 nucleotides line up with TRBD2. For the CDR3, the DNA is TGTGCCAGCAGCTTCGGGGGGGACGGGGAGACCCAGTACTTC. As protein: CASSFGGDGETQYF.